These 23 T cell receptor beta chains originate from one sample sequenced in a study of cytomegalovirus exposure and HLA in healthy donors. Sequencing used immunoSEQ multiplex PCR; TCRdb keeps in-frame clones, though not all of them. Of approximately 65,000 clones listed, around 92% are singletons. Sequencing used PBMCs. Receptors originate from a man in his late teens or twenties in good health and CMV-seropositive.

In its sample, this clone was seen once. The rearrangement links TRBV4-1 to TRBJ2-7, with a weak D call TRBD2 (6 bases). Trimming cost V 0 bases and J 3 bases, with 6 bases left between them. This CDR3 contains 13 residues. Per the germline V gene, CDR1 is MGHRA and CDR2 is YSYEKL. CDR3 in DNA: TGCGCCAGCAGCCAAGAGGGGGGCTACGAGCAGTACTTC. Protein sequence: CASSQEGGYEQYF.

The chain links TRBV9 to TRBJ1-5; TRBD1 is a possible D gene (5 bases). Germline assignment: CDR1 SGDLS and CDR2 YYNGEE. Trimming stripped 5 bases from V and 7 bases from J, with 16 bases between. CDR3 length: 14 residues. CDR3 amino acids: CASSPYGGRQPQHF. In DNA form, the CDR3 reads TGTGCCAGCAGTCCTTACGGGGGAAGACAGCCCCAGCATTTT.

This clone was detected once. The V and J genes are TRBV25-1 and TRBJ1-1; 8 bases are a match to TRBD1. Germline CDR1 reads MGHDK; CDR2 reads SYGVNS. The CDR3 extends over 18 amino acids. J lost 0 bases, V lost 4 bases, and 13 bases had no gene match. CDR3 DNA sequence: TGTGCCAGCAGTGGCGTAGGACAGGGAACTTACATGAACACTGAAGCTTTCTTT. Translated: CASSGVGQGTYMNTEAFF.

CDR3 in amino acids: CATGGDPGGRDDTQYF. The CDR3 bases are TGTGCTACCGGGGGGGATCCGGGAGGGCGGGACGATACGCAGTATTTT. The chain recombines TRBV28 with TRBJ2-3; 8 nucleotides agree with TRBD2. CDR3 length: 16 residues. Germline-derived CDR1 and CDR2 are MDHEN and SYDVKM.

The J gene is TRBJ2-7, the V gene TRBV14, with D possibly being TRBD1 (6 bases). This CDR3 spans 17 amino acids. Germline CDR1 SGHDN, CDR2 FVKESK. The V end was cut by 0 bases, the J end by 3 bases, with 18 bases between. CDR3 residues: CASSQDIGWGRGYEQYF. CDR3 DNA sequence: TGTGCCAGCAGCCAAGATATAGGTTGGGGCAGGGGCTACGAGCAGTACTTC.

V and J are TRBV9 and TRBJ1-2; 9 nucleotides match TRBD1. CDR1 is SGDLS, CDR2 YYNGEE, per germline. This CDR3 has 15 residues. The ends lost 0 bases at V and 4 bases at J; junction bases unmatched: 4. Here the CDR3 reads CASSVGDRVVYGYTF. The CDR3 DNA reads as TGTGCCAGCAGCGTAGGGGACAGGGTTGTCTATGGCTACACCTTC.

The CDR3 protein is CAWGTGISHEQYF. For the CDR3, the DNA is TGTGCCTGGGGGACAGGGATTTCCCACGAGCAGTACTTC. This chain connects TRBV30 to TRBJ2-7, with TRBD1 identical over 9 bases. V shed 5 bases and J 5 bases; nucleotides not matched to a gene: 7. The germline CDR1 and CDR2 sequences are GTSNPN and SVGIG (reference sequence). The CDR3 covers 13 residues.

The chain employs TRBV28 and TRBJ2-2; 10 bases fit TRBD2. The length of the CDR3 is 16 residues. Germline loops: CDR1 MDHEN, CDR2 SYDVKM. The V gene end was trimmed by 7 bases and the J gene end by 5 bases; junction bases not matched to a gene: 10. The CDR3 region has the DNA TGTGCCAGCAATGAACTATTAGCGGGAGGAACCGGGGAGCTGTTTTTT. As protein: CASNELLAGGTGELFF. Drawing the rest from reference TRBV28 and TRBJ2-2, the complete variable domain is DVKVTQSSRYLVKRTGEKVFLECVQDMDHENMFWYRQDPGLGLRLIYFSYDVKMKEKGDIPEGYSVSREKKERFSLILESASTNQTSMYLCASNELLAGGTGELFFGEGSRLTVL.

The chain recombines TRBV7-2 with TRBJ2-1; tentative D call: TRBD2 (5 bases). V lost 1 base and J lost 7, with 11 bases in between. The CDR3 covers 14 residues. Germline lookup yields CDR1 SGHTA and CDR2 FQGNSA. The CDR3 loop reads CASSLGASPNEQFF. CDR3 nucleotides: TGTGCCAGCAGCTTAGGGGCTAGCCCGAATGAGCAGTTCTTC. Full variable domain (outside the CDR3, taken from reference TRBV7-2 and TRBJ2-1): GAGVSQSPSNKVTEKGKDVELRCDPISGHTALYWYRQSLGQGLEFLIYFQGNSAPDKSGLPSDRFSAERTGGSVSTLTIQRTQQEDSAVYLCASSLGASPNEQFFGPGTRLTVL.

The rearrangement uses TRBV28 and TRBJ2-4; a weak D match, TRBD2 (6 bases). Trimming removed 1 base from V and 1 base from J, with 14 bases in between. The CDR3 has 17 residues. CDR1 MDHEN and CDR2 SYDVKM come from the germline V gene. CDR3 DNA sequence: TGTGCCAGCAGTTTATCCCACGGGAGTGAGGCCAAAAACATTCAGTACTTC. Translating it yields CASSLSHGSEAKNIQYF.

The chain has TRBV19 and TRBJ1-3, with D unclear. Per the germline V gene, CDR1 is LNHDA and CDR2 is SQIVND (reference sequence). The ends were cut back, 7 bases at V and 0 bases at J, with 16 bases in the middle. This CDR3 comprises 16 residues. This CDR3 reads CASTKMAPGSGNTIYF. CDR3 bases: TGTGCCAGTACCAAGATGGCCCCGGGCTCTGGAAACACCATATATTTT.

The chain employs TRBV30 and TRBJ1-1; D not resolved. Trimming pared 2 bases from V and 1 base from J, leaving 11 bases between. Looked up from germline, CDR1 is GTSNPN and CDR2 is SVGIG (reference sequence). The CDR3 extends over 14 amino acids. CDR3 DNA: TGTGCCTGGAGTCGGGAGCCCCCGAACACTGAAGCTTTCTTT. It specifies CAWSREPPNTEAFF. The full variable domain, its missing parts supplied by reference TRBV30 and TRBJ1-1, is SQTIHQWPATLVQPVGSPLSLECTVEGTSNPNLYWYRQAAGRGLQLLFYSVGIGQISSEVPQNLSASRPQDRQFILSSKKLLLSDSGFYLCAWSREPPNTEAFFGQGTRLTVV.

This clone was detected once. V is TRBV30 and J is TRBJ2-1, with 9 nucleotides matching TRBD2. Germline V CDR1 and CDR2: GTSNPN, SVGIG (reference sequence). V lost 8 bases and J lost 3; bases outside the gene matches: 11. The CDR3 has 15 residues. CDR3 protein: CATTSSGIVYNEQFF. CDR3 in DNA: TGTGCCACCACTTCTAGCGGGATAGTCTACAATGAGCAGTTCTTC.

This chain links TRBV5-1 with TRBJ2-3; 7 nucleotides align to TRBD1. Germline trimming cut 4 bases from V and 2 bases from J; bases unmatched to any gene: 10. The CDR3 spans 16 residues. Germline V CDR1 and CDR2: SGHRS, YFSETQ. For the CDR3, the DNA is TGCGCCAGCAGCGACGGGACAGCCGAAGACACAGATACGCAGTATTTT. It is translated as CASSDGTAEDTDTQYF.

The V gene is TRBV9, the J gene TRBJ1-3; D not resolved. CDR1 and CDR2 (germline): SGDLS, YYNGEE. The CDR3 runs to 16 residues. The V end lost 0 bases, the J end lost 4 bases, and 14 bases lay between the germline ends. The CDR3 region is CASSVAGGFGGNTIYF. CDR3 nucleotide sequence: TGTGCCAGCAGCGTAGCAGGAGGGTTCGGGGGAAACACCATATATTTT.

This sequence joins TRBV29-1 and TRBJ2-7, with D possibly matching TRBD2 (5 bases). V was pared by 4 bases and J by 4 bases, with 14 bases between. The germline V gene encodes CDR1 SQVTM and CDR2 ANQGSEA. The CDR3 contains 13 residues. Here the CDR3 reads CSVGSSRDYEQYF. For the CDR3, the DNA is TGCAGCGTTGGTTCTAGCAGAGATTACGAGCAGTACTTC.

The chain combines TRBV4-2 with TRBJ1-2; maybe TRBD1 (5 bases). The V gene lost 0 bases and the J gene lost 4 bases, with 15 bases spanning the gap. The CDR3 runs 16 residues. Germline V lookup: CDR1 LGHNA, CDR2 YNFKEQ. DNA for the CDR3: TGTGCCAGCAGCCAAGAGGGCAGGGCGCGGATCTATGGCTACACCTTC. Protein: CASSQEGRARIYGYTF.

The chain is built from TRBV28 and TRBJ2-3, with no clear D. The CDR3 has 15 amino acids. Trimming removed 5 bases from V and 6 bases from J, with 18 bases in between. CDR1 and CDR2 from the germline V gene are MDHEN and SYDVKM. CDR3 residues: CASSTGSARLDTQYF. DNA of the CDR3: TGTGCCAGCAGTACCGGGTCAGCGCGGTTGGATACGCAGTATTTT.

J is TRBJ1-2 and V is TRBV28, with D possibly TRBD1 on 5 matching bases. V dropped 2 bases and J dropped 0 bases, with 7 bases sitting between them. The CDR3 extends over 14 amino acids. CDR1 is MDHEN, CDR2 SYDVKM, per germline. The CDR3 spells CASSLGGANYGYTF. The CDR3 region has the DNA TGTGCCAGCAGTTTAGGGGGGGCTAACTATGGCTACACCTTC.

Turning to this clone: Other DNA sequences in this specimen translate into the identical CDR3. The V gene is TRBV9, the J gene TRBJ1-2; perhaps TRBD1 as D (5 bases). V lost 0 bases and J 4 bases, leaving 22 bases between the germline ends. Germline loops: CDR1 SGDLS, CDR2 YYNGEE. There are 18 residues in the CDR3. CDR3 in DNA: TGTGCCAGCAGCGTAGCTGGGCCGGCCAGGGTTGATACCTATGGCTACACCTTC. Encoded protein: CASSVAGPARVDTYGYTF.

This chain joins TRBV7-9 and TRBJ1-5; no definite D call. Trimming removed 1 base at V and 6 bases at J, with 10 bases between. The germline V gene encodes CDR1 SEHNR and CDR2 FQNEAQ (reference sequence). The CDR3 has 14 residues. This chain's CDR3 is CASSLGGESQPQHF. CDR3 nucleotide sequence: TGTGCCAGCAGCTTAGGGGGAGAAAGTCAGCCCCAGCATTTT.

CDR3 nucleotides: TGTGCCAGCAGAGCACAGGGACAACAGAACACTGAAGCTTTCTTT. Translating it yields CASRAQGQQNTEAFF. The rearrangement uses TRBV6-1 and TRBJ1-1; a possible D gene is TRBD1 (6 bases). The length of the CDR3 is 15 residues. V was cut by 6 bases and J by 1 base, with 15 bases left in between. The germline gives CDR1 MNHNS, CDR2 SASEGT.

This clone was seen a few times. The chain is built from TRBV19 and TRBJ2-7; possible D gene TRBD2, 6 bases. The V and J ends lost 6 bases and 5 bases respectively, with 14 bases between them. In germline, CDR1 is LNHDA, CDR2 SQIVND (reference sequence). The CDR3 spans 13 residues. CDR3 sequence: CASRPGGSDEQYF. CDR3 in DNA: TGTGCCAGTAGGCCCGGAGGGTCCGACGAGCAGTACTTC.